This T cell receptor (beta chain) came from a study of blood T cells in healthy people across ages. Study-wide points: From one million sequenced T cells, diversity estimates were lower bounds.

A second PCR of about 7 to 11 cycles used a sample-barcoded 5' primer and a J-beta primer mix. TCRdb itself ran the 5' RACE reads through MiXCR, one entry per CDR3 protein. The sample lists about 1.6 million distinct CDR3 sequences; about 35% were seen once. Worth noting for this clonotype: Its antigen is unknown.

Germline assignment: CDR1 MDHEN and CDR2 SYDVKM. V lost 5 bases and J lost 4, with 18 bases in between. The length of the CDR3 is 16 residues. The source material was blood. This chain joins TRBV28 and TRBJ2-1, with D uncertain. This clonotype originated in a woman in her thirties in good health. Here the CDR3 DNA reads TGTGCCAGCAGTCCTCTGTTTGGGTATAGTTACAATGAGCAGTTCTTC. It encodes CASSPLFGYSYNEQFF.